The 16 T cell receptor beta chains reported below all come from one sample, sequenced in a study of control samples from healthy donors and cancer patients. TCRdb's table, derived via immunoSEQ multiplex PCR, lists solely in-frame clones and lacks some. The sample yields about 190,000 clones, of which the top ten take up 2.2%. Sequenced material: blood. All receptors derive from a woman in her 30s in good health.

This chain connects TRBV6-5 to TRBJ1-2; 8 bases fit TRBD1. The CDR3 is 15 amino acids. Germline CDR1 MNHEY, CDR2 SVGAGI. The V segment lost 5 bases and the J segment 5 bases; nucleotides outside the gene matches: 10. CDR3 residues: CASSHDRGEWYGYTF. The CDR3 DNA is TGTGCCAGCAGTCACGACAGGGGAGAGTGGTATGGCTACACCTTC.

The chain recombines TRBV4-1 with TRBJ2-1; unclear D gene. With 1 base removed from V and 6 bases from J, the gap between germline ends came to 4 bases. The CDR3 spans 12 residues. The germline V gene has CDR1 MGHRA and CDR2 YSYEKL. The CDR3 nucleotides read TGCGCCAGCAGCCAAGTTACCAATGAGCAGTTCTTC. As protein: CASSQVTNEQFF.

V gene TRBV9 combines with J gene TRBJ1-4; D unresolved. The CDR3 totals 16 residues. The ends were cut back, 4 bases at V and 0 bases at J, with 13 bases in the middle. CDR1 and CDR2 (germline): SGDLS, YYNGEE. The DNA for the CDR3 is TGTGCCAGCAGCCCGATTTCTGGGTCAACTAATGAAAAACTGTTTTTT. This gives the protein CASSPISGSTNEKLFF.

The rearrangement uses TRBV3-1 (or the pseudogene TRBV3-2) and TRBJ1-1; D is uncertain. The ends were cut back, 3 bases at V and 7 bases at J, with 12 bases in the middle. The germline V gene has CDR1 LGHDT and CDR2 YNNKEL (reference sequence). The length of the CDR3 is 13 residues. The CDR3 nucleotides are TGTGCCAGCAGCCACGGTGGCCTGAGTGAAGCTTTCTTT. Translation: CASSHGGLSEAFF.

The chain employs TRBV6-5 and TRBJ2-7, with 7 positions matching TRBD1. Germline loops: CDR1 MNHEY, CDR2 SVGAGI. The CDR3 runs 13 residues. Trimming cost V 6 bases and J 7 bases; bases outside gene matches: 9. As DNA, the CDR3 is TGTGCCAGCAGGAGGAACAGGGGTTCAGAGCAGTACTTC. This gives the protein CASRRNRGSEQYF.

CDR3 bases: TGTGCCAGCAGCGTAGACCCCACCGCCGAAGCTTTCTTT. Its protein is CASSVDPTAEAFF. The chain joins TRBV9 to TRBJ1-1; D remains ambiguous. V was trimmed by 0 bases and J by 8 bases, leaving 11 bases between them. This CDR3 is 13 amino acids long. Germline assignment: CDR1 SGDLS and CDR2 YYNGEE.

This chain uses TRBV5-8 with TRBJ1-2; TRBD1 matches 9 bases. The germline V gene has CDR1 SGHTS and CDR2 YDEGEE. The J segment lost 4 bases and the V segment lost 2 bases, leaving 6 bases of the junction unmatched. The CDR3 covers 15 residues. Written as DNA, the CDR3 is TGTGCCAGCAGCTTACCGGGACAGGGTCGCTATGGCTACACCTTC. Amino acid sequence: CASSLPGQGRYGYTF.

This sequence joins TRBV27 and TRBJ2-5; D might be TRBD2 (6 bases). The length of the CDR3 is 13 residues. Germline-derived CDR1 and CDR2 are MNHEY and SMNVEV (reference sequence). Trimming left V 3 bases short and J 6 bases short, with 11 bases between. The CDR3 DNA is TGTGCCAGCAGTTTCCAGGGAGGAAAGACCCAGTACTTC. Its translation: CASSFQGGKTQYF.

The chain couples TRBV21-1 to TRBJ1-6; TRBD1, as called in the table, went unchecked against the DNA. TRBV21-1 is listed as a pseudogene. This CDR3 region has 15 residues. The CDR3 bases are TGTGCCAGGACCAACCGGGACAGGGTAGAATCACCCCTCCACTTT. It codes for CARTNRDRVESPLHF.

The genes are TRBV30 and TRBJ1-1; D uncertain. V was trimmed by 5 bases and J by 1 base, leaving 11 bases between them. The CDR3 has 13 amino acids. CDR1 and CDR2 (germline): GTSNPN, SVGIG (reference sequence). CDR3 in amino acids: CAWSAWGNTEAFF. DNA for the CDR3: TGTGCCTGGTCGGCGTGGGGGAACACTGAAGCTTTCTTT.

J is TRBJ2-7 and V is TRBV6-2 or TRBV6-3; D is possibly TRBD1 (6 bases). Germline V gene sequence: CDR1 MNHEY, CDR2 SVGEGT. This CDR3 comprises 15 residues. V was shortened by 6 bases and J by 5 bases, with 20 bases between the two germline ends. CDR3 in DNA: TGTGCCAGCAGCACCCTACAGGGTCCGGAAAACGAGCAGTACTTC. Protein: CASSTLQGPENEQYF.

J is TRBJ2-2 and V is TRBV4-2; possibly TRBD2 for D (6 bases). Trimming took 1 base from V and 1 from J, leaving 10 bases between them. Germline lookup yields CDR1 LGHNA and CDR2 YNFKEQ. The CDR3 length is 16 residues. The CDR3 bases are TGTGCCAGCAGCCAAGCGGGACTCGAGAACACCGGGGAGCTGTTTTTT. It yields the protein CASSQAGLENTGELFF.

The J gene is TRBJ1-5, the V gene TRBV19, with a weak D call TRBD1 (6 bases). V shed 9 bases and J shed 0 bases, with 15 bases lying between them. The germline CDR1 and CDR2 sequences are LNHDA and SQIVND (reference sequence). There are 15 residues in the CDR3. The CDR3 bases are TGTGCCAGCACGTCAGGGGTAGGTAGCAATCAGCCCCAGCATTTT. This gives the protein CASTSGVGSNQPQHF.

The CDR3 nucleotides are TGTGCCAGCAGCAAAGCGGGGGAAGCTTTCTTT. Translating gives CASSKAGEAFF. V usage is TRBV21-1 and J usage is TRBJ1-1. TRBV21-1 has pseudogene status. There are 11 residues in the CDR3.

This chain joins TRBV21-1 and TRBJ1-5; the table's D call TRBD1 went unverified against the DNA. TRBV21-1 is a recognized pseudogene. There are 14 residues in the CDR3. The CDR3 coding sequence is TGTGCCAGCAGCCTAACAGGTCCCAATCAGCCCCAGCATTTT. This sequence encodes CASSLTGPNQPQHF.

The rearrangement links TRBV18 to TRBJ2-7; TRBD1 aligns across 10 bases. V shed 4 bases, J shed 6 bases, and the junction held 12 bases outside the gene matches. Germline V gives CDR1 KGHSH, CDR2 LQKENI. CDR3 length: 16 amino acids. Here the CDR3 reads CASSRTTGTGEGEQYF. In nucleotides, the CDR3 is TGTGCCAGCTCACGGACTACCGGGACAGGGGAGGGCGAGCAGTACTTC.